The subject of this entry is one T cell receptor (beta chain). In the study's own analysis: Amplification from reference gene primers served as the basis for estimated nucleated cell counts. Measured with immunoSEQ multiplex PCR; TCRdb has only the in-frame clones, and not every one. The D gene and trimming were derived from the DNA, and the V and J assignments and clone size from that table. This sample carries about 160,000 clones, roughly 86% of them seen once, and the ten largest clones take less than 5%. CDR1 GTSNPN and CDR2 SVGIG come from the germline V gene (reference sequence). Trimming cost V 3 bases and J 4 bases, with 12 bases left between them. The CDR3 covers 13 residues. The source of the sample is a study of blood T cell repertoires in COVID-19. Study as a whole: Italy, Spain and the United States were the sources of the convalescent and acute COVID-19 samples. PBMCs, B-cell-depleted T cells, or T cells provided the cDNA or gDNA that made up the material.

The source is a woman aged 60 to 75 who had recovered from COVID-19. V gene TRBV30 combines with J gene TRBJ1-2; D possibly corresponds to TRBD1 (5 bases). What was sequenced was peripheral blood. The chain's CDR3 is CAWRYTGTYGYTF. CDR3 in DNA: TGTGCCTGGAGATATACAGGTACCTATGGCTACACCTTC.